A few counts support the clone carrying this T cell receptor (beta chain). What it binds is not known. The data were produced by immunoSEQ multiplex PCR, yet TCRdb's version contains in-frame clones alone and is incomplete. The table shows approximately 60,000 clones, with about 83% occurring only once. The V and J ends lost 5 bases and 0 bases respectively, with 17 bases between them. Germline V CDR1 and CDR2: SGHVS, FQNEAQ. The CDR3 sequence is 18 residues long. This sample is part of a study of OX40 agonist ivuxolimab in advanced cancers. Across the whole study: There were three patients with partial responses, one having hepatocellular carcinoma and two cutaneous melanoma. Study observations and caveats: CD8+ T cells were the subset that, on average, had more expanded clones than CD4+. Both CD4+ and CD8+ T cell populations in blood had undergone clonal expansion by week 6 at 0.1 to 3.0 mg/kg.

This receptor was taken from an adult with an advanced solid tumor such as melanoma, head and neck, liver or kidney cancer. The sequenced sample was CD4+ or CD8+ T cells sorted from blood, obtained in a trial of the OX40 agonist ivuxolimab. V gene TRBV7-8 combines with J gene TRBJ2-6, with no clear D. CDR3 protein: CASSLGDVLNSGANVLTF. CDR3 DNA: TGTGCCAGCAGCCTAGGCGACGTCCTTAACTCTGGGGCCAACGTCCTGACTTTC.